This T cell receptor beta chain was recorded in a study of blood T cell repertoires in COVID-19 (dated by TCRdb to the early 2020s). Regarding the study in general: Collaborator samples came from the United States, Italy and Spain and covered acute and convalescent phases of COVID-19. The material from the prospective study consisted of cDNA or gDNA derived from T cells, B-cell-depleted T cells, or PBMCs. Deeply sampled blood TCRbeta repertoires from subjects exposed to, actively infected with, or recovered from COVID-19 were included in the dataset. The repertoires were released in a freely available public database meant as a resource for research on the immune response to SARS-CoV-2. Samples came from the ongoing ImmuneRACE study (first 160 participants) plus 1,254 subjects from 6 global collaborators. A de-identified subject ID, COVID-19 status, age in years and sex were almost always included in the sample metadata. Where available, HLA class I and class II types were obtained from metadata supplied by the sample provider rather than from assay-based typing. Overall study results and their limits: The quantity of clinical and demographic metadata differed by source and by participant and was supplied without curation.

TCRbeta CDR3 regions were amplified from genomic DNA using the immunoSEQ Assay, a bias-controlled multiplex PCR. The source study handled its data this way. The number of nucleated cells in each sample was estimated by amplification of reference gene primers within the assay. To quantify the absolute abundance of each unique TCRbeta CDR3 rearrangement, sequence reads were collapsed and filtered. For each sample, productive Simpson clonality was calculated by taking the square root of Simpson's diversity index across productive rearrangements. TCRdb stores this immuneACCESS table with in-frame sequences only. Part of the clones is absent; in the studies checked, under half of the shortfall reflects unresolved V genes, and no reason is known for the rest. From that table come the V and J calls and clone size; the DNA was used to work out D and trimming. This sample has about 250,000 clones in its table, and 70% to 90% of those were observed once. In total, the top ten clones hold under 5% of the sample.

V drops 1 base and J drops 6 bases, leaving 9 bases in between. For CDR1 and CDR2, the germline V gene lists SGHTA and FQGTGA. From cysteine to phenylalanine, the CDR3 is 13 amino acids long. The read is trimmed to its CDR3 DNA, 39 bases read in frame from base 1. A note on this clone: What antigen it recognizes has not been identified. No qualities accompany the bases; no much larger clone lies one base away.

The collaborating institutions used their own protocols to collect whole blood in K2EDTA tubes. For TCRbeta analysis, collaborators shipped samples in one of three forms: frozen whole blood, isolated PBMCs, or DNA extracted from either of those sample types. The V and J genes are TRBV7-3 and TRBJ1-1; the D gene is perhaps TRBD1, on 6 matching bases. The clonotype was recovered from a man in his fifties or sixties with acute or convalescent COVID-19. The sample taken for sequencing was peripheral blood. The base sequence is TGTGCCAGCAGCTTAATTCCAGGGGCTGAAGCTTTCTTT. The resulting protein is CASSLIPGAEAFF.